This is a list of T cell receptor beta chains from one sample in a study of vaccination effects on CD4 cells after COVID-19. TCRdb's table, derived via immunoSEQ multiplex PCR, lists solely in-frame clones and lacks some. The sample yields about 66,000 clones, 70% to 80% seen once. These receptors' antigens are unknown. The sample consisted of CD4+ T cells from PBMCs cultured without peptide, taken after COVID-19 vaccination. The receptor source for this set is a human donor who received a COVID-19 vaccine. The CDR3 runs from the conserved cysteine through the conserved F or W. Each record gives: CDR3 DNA, CDR3 protein, clone size, D gene, V gene, J gene. A D gene is named only where the DNA matches it firmly. Size is omitted from some rows. Given values are once, few, many or a class for expanded clones.

DNA: TGTGCCAGCATAGCAGCTTTCTTT
CDR3: CASIAAFF
size: NA
D: NA
V: TRBV21-1
J: TRBJ1-1

DNA: TGTGCCAGCAGTGTTTACAGGGACACCGGGGAGCTGTTTTTT
CDR3: CASSVYRDTGELFF
size: NA
D: NA
V: TRBV2
J: TRBJ2-2

DNA: TGTGCCAGCAGTCGACAGGGGAGGGAGACCCAGTACTTC
CDR3: CASSRQGRETQYF
size: NA
D: TRBD1
V: TRBV27
J: TRBJ2-5

DNA: TGTGCCAGCAGCGTAGCGGGGGGGACTACAGATACGCAGTATTTT
CDR3: CASSVAGGTTDTQYF
size: NA
D: TRBD2
V: TRBV9
J: TRBJ2-3

DNA: TGTGCCAGCCTGCCTCAGGGGGGAAATTATGGCTACACCTTC
CDR3: CASLPQGGNYGYTF
size: few
D: TRBD1
V: TRBV6-5
J: TRBJ1-2

DNA: TGTGCCAGCAGCTTAGGGACAGGTCTAGCCAAAAACATTCAGTACTTC
CDR3: CASSLGTGLAKNIQYF
size: once
D: TRBD1
V: TRBV7-2
J: TRBJ2-4

DNA: TGTGCCAGCAGCTTGGCAGGGATGAACACTGAAGCTTTCTTT
CDR3: CASSLAGMNTEAFF
size: NA
D: NA
V: TRBV7-3
J: TRBJ1-1

DNA: TGTGCCAGCAAAATAGACAGGGGATCCTACAATGAGCAGTTCTTC
CDR3: CASKIDRGSYNEQFF
size: NA
D: TRBD1
V: TRBV27
J: TRBJ2-1

DNA: TGTGCCAGCAGTAACTCCGCGGGGGCAGGGGAGACCCAGTACTTC
CDR3: CASSNSAGAGETQYF
size: NA
D: NA
V: TRBV25-1
J: TRBJ2-5

DNA: TGTGCCAGCAGCTTAGGACTAGCGGGGGCCCATTTCACAGGTGAGCAGTTCTTC
CDR3: CASSLGLAGAHFTGEQFF
size: NA
D: TRBD2
V: TRBV7-2
J: TRBJ2-1

DNA: TGTGCCAGCAGCCCCGTTGGCGCACATAATTCACCCCTCCACTTT
CDR3: CASSPVGAHNSPLHF
size: NA
D: NA
V: TRBV6-2/TRBV6-3
J: TRBJ1-6

DNA: TGCGCCAGCAAGTACGGGCCGGGGGAGACCCAGTACTTC
CDR3: CASKYGPGETQYF
size: NA
D: NA
V: TRBV5-1
J: TRBJ2-5

DNA: TGTGCCAGCAGCCTTGACAGGGGGCATGGGGCCAACGTCCTGACTTTC
CDR3: CASSLDRGHGANVLTF
size: few
D: TRBD1
V: TRBV2
J: TRBJ2-6

DNA: TGTGCCAGCAGTGGTGCAGGCTATAGCAATCAGCCCCAGCATTTT
CDR3: CASSGAGYSNQPQHF
size: NA
D: NA
V: TRBV6-2/TRBV6-3
J: TRBJ1-5

DNA: TGTGCCAGCAGCCCAGAGATCGGACTGGGTTACAATGAGCAGTTCTTC
CDR3: CASSPEIGLGYNEQFF
size: NA
D: NA
V: TRBV3-1/TRBV3-2
J: TRBJ2-1

DNA: TGTGCCAGCAGCTCGACAGGGGCAGGGCATTCACCCCTCCACTTT
CDR3: CASSSTGAGHSPLHF
size: NA
D: TRBD1
V: TRBV7-8
J: TRBJ1-6